The 13 T cell receptor beta chains below all came from one sample that was sequenced in a study of tumor-infiltrating lymphocytes in glioblastoma multiforme. Three nested ARM-PCR rounds with V-beta and C-beta primers built TCRB libraries. TCRdb used MiXCR to reprocess the multiplex PCR reads, holding one entry per CDR3 protein. The sample records around 10,000 distinct CDR3 sequences, around three fifths being singletons. Source material: brain tumor tissue. Receptor source: a male donor with glioblastoma.

The chain links TRBV11-2 to TRBJ2-1, with D possibly being TRBD1 or TRBD2 (5 bases each). Germline CDR1 SGHAT, CDR2 FQNNGV. The CDR3 consists of 16 residues. With 1 base removed from V and 10 bases from J, the gap between germline ends came to 20 bases. The CDR3 DNA reads as TGTGCCAGCAGCTTAGTTGGGGGTCTCTTCTTTATCGAGCAGTTCTTC. Its translation: CASSLVGGLFFIEQFF.

The table lists this clonotype with a count of one. An end of the junction differs from the germline gene, which may be a read error. The rearrangement uses TRBV10-1 and TRBJ2-1, with 15 bases matching TRBD2. Germline CDR1 is WNHNN and CDR2 is SYGVQD (reference sequence). The CDR3 contains 18 residues. The CDR3 DNA is TGCGACAGCAGTGTACCGGGGACTAGCGGGAGGAAGGACAATGAGCAGTTCTTC. Its protein product is CDSSVPGTSGRKDNEQFF.

Worth noting for this clonotype: The junction departs from germline at one end; a sequencing error may be responsible. This rearrangement joins TRBV5-1 to TRBJ2-2, with 13 nucleotides matching TRBD2. The CDR3 is 16 residues long. From germline, CDR1 is SGHRS and CDR2 YFSETQ. The CDR3 region is CASCLGLAGADGELFF. CDR3 bases: TGCGCCAGCTGCTTAGGACTAGCGGGAGCGGACGGGGAGCTGTTTTTT.

This chain links TRBV4-2 with TRBJ2-1; 7 bases fit TRBD2. The V gene end was trimmed by 9 bases and the J gene end by 0 bases; junction bases not matched to a gene: 5. CDR3 size: 14 residues. CDR1 and CDR2 from the germline V gene are LGHNA and YNFKEQ. The CDR3 is CASTSGISYNEQFF. CDR3 DNA: TGTGCCAGTACCAGCGGGATCTCCTACAATGAGCAGTTCTTC.

A note on this clonotype: No conserved phenylalanine or tryptophan is present at the end of the CDR3, so a read error is the likely explanation. The rearrangement joins TRBV4-1 to TRBJ2-1; D may correspond to TRBD1 or TRBD2 (5 bases each). There are 17 residues in the CDR3. Germline lookup yields CDR1 MGHRA and CDR2 YSYEKL. V dropped 2 bases and J dropped 7 bases, with 21 bases sitting between them. CDR3 in amino acids: CASSQNQRGQTVNEQFC. The DNA of the CDR3 is TGCGCCAGCAGCCAAAATCAGAGGGGCCAAACGGTTAATGAGCAGTTCTGC.

The sample holds many counts of this clonotype. The chain uses TRBV28 and TRBJ1-5; a possible D gene is TRBD1 (5 bases). There are 16 residues in the CDR3. Trimming stripped 5 bases from V and 1 base from J, with 15 bases between. CDR1 is MDHEN and CDR2 is SYDVKM in the germline V gene. CDR3 nucleotide sequence: TGTGCCAGCAGTCCGCAGGGAGTGTGGAGCAATCAGCCCCAGCATTTT. This translates into CASSPQGVWSNQPQHF.

Of note for this clonotype: The conserved phenylalanine or tryptophan is not found at the CDR3 terminus, so this likely reflects a read error. V usage is TRBV6-5 and J usage is TRBJ2-7; 9 bases fit TRBD1. Germline V lookup: CDR1 MNHEY, CDR2 SVGAGI. CDR3 size: 14 residues. CDR3 DNA sequence: TGTGCCAACAGTATAACGGGACAGGGCTACGAGCAGTACCTC. Translated: CANSITGQGYEQYL.

The sample holds a few counts of this clonotype. It may be a read error: a sequence one base away is much more abundant. This chain joins TRBV7-3 and TRBJ2-1; 7 positions agree with TRBD2. V lost 7 bases to trimming and J lost 9 bases; unmatched junction nucleotides: 9. The CDR3 is made up of 13 amino acids. CDR1 and CDR2 (germline): SGHTA, FQGTGA. CDR3 region: CASNREGLSEQFF. CDR3 coding DNA: TGTGCCAGCAATAGGGAGGGGTTGAGTGAGCAGTTCTTC.

In regard to this clonotype: Since the CDR3 does not end with the conserved phenylalanine or tryptophan, this likely comes from a read error. It is unclear where the CDR3 begins or ends on the DNA, so no DNA is shown, and the CDR3 is as TCRdb lists it. This sequence joins TRBV30 and TRBJ2-4; TRBD2 was called by the table and not checked on the DNA. The CDR3 extends over 12 residues, inclusive of both ends. Germline lookup yields CDR1 GTSNPN and CDR2 SVGIG (reference sequence). CDR3 sequence: CAWAREGNIQYL.

This clonotype was recorded at least ten times. The chain recombines TRBV29-1 with TRBJ2-1; 9 bases are a match to TRBD2. The CDR3 is 14 residues long. V trimming: 3 bases; J trimming: 4 bases; junction bases outside the gene matches: 4. Per the germline V gene, CDR1 is SQVTM and CDR2 is ANQGSEA. The CDR3 is CSVDGLAGYNEQFF. In DNA, the CDR3 is TGCAGCGTTGATGGGCTAGCGGGATACAATGAGCAGTTCTTC.

To note about this clonotype: A read error may produce the germline difference seen at one junction end. The chain carries TRBV5-5 and TRBJ2-2; weak D call: TRBD2 (5 bases). In germline, CDR1 is SGHKS, CDR2 YYEKEE (reference sequence). The CDR3 totals 16 residues. CDR3 nucleotide sequence: TGTGCCGGCAGCTTGGAGCCAGCGGTGAGCACCGGGGAGCTGTTTTTT. It is translated as CAGSLEPAVSTGELFF. The entire variable domain, with the rest obtained from reference TRBV5-5 and TRBJ2-2, is as follows: DAGVTQSPTHLIKTRGQQVTLRCSPISGHKSVSWYQQVLGQGPQFIFQYYEKEERGRGNFPDRFSARQFPNYSSELNVNALLLGDSALYLCAGSLEPAVSTGELFFGEGSRLTVL.

Comments on this clonotype: Here the CDR3 omits its conserved ending phenylalanine or tryptophan, so a read error is the likely source. This sequence joins TRBV11-2 and TRBJ1-5; no clear D. V was cut by 5 bases and J by 11 bases, with 16 bases left in between. The CDR3 contains 13 residues. Germline loops: CDR1 SGHAT, CDR2 FQNNGV. The DNA of the CDR3 is TGTGCCAGCAGCCTCCAAGGCCGGGCGACCCAGCATTCT. Translation gives CASSLQGRATQHS.

The CDR3 loop is CASSPPGAVRVYEQYF. The CDR3 region has the DNA TGTGCCAGCAGCCCCCCTGGCGCCGTCAGGGTCTACGAGCAGTACTTC. The V gene is TRBV11-2, the J gene TRBJ2-7, with D maybe TRBD1 (5 bases). This CDR3 is built from 16 residues. The germline gives CDR1 SGHAT, CDR2 FQNNGV. The V end was cut by 5 bases, the J end by 3 bases, with 20 bases between.